This T cell receptor (beta chain) was found in a study of monozygotic twins with inflammatory bowel disease. General study points: Whereas healthy co-twins had higher TCRbeta diversity (inverse Simpson), IBD patients had lower diversity.

The V gene's germline CDR1 is SGHTA and CDR2 FQGTGA. The CDR3 is 15 residues long. Skipping T cell sorting, the study isolated total RNA directly from whole blood. Each CDR3 protein gets one entry in TCRdb, which reprocessed the 5' RACE reads and gives no DNA. The data show around 380,000 distinct CDR3 sequences, and the top ten clones hold about 2.3%. A note on this clonotype: The antigen remains unidentified.

The chain joins TRBV7-3 to TRBJ2-3; TCRdb returns TRBD2, unconfirmable since there is no DNA. Material for sequencing was blood. The sequence was collected from a human donor with ulcerative colitis or Crohn's disease, or a healthy co-twin of an affected twin (not recorded which). The chain's CDR3 is CASSLDTSGTDTQYF.